These 7 T cell receptor beta chains originate from one sample sequenced in a study of blood T cell repertoires in COVID-19. Here immunoSEQ multiplex PCR was the method, and the copy in TCRdb shows in-frame clones only, minus some. The table records about 28,000 clones, 70% to 90% of them present only once. The source material was peripheral blood. The source of these receptors is a human donor in a cohort sampled during active COVID-19.

The chain combines TRBV7-3 with TRBJ2-3; 8 nucleotides line up with TRBD2. This CDR3 spans 15 amino acids. Germline V gene sequence: CDR1 SGHTA, CDR2 FQGTGA. V lost 3 bases to trimming and J lost 2 bases; unmatched junction nucleotides: 4. Written as DNA, the CDR3 is TGTGCCAGCAGCTTCAGCGGGGGAGCCACAGATACGCAGTATTTT. Translated: CASSFSGGATDTQYF.

The count of this clone is one. V gene TRBV6-6 combines with J gene TRBJ1-2; D is uncertain. CDR1 is MNHNY, CDR2 SVGAGI, per germline (reference sequence). The CDR3 covers 11 residues. Trimming shortened V by 8 bases and J by 3 bases, and 7 bases separated the two germline ends. CDR3 in DNA: TGTGCCAGCGGAGGGTACTATGGCTACACCTTC. Protein sequence: CASGGYYGYTF.

The chain joins TRBV5-1 to TRBJ1-1, with D possibly being TRBD1 (6 bases). Per the germline V gene, CDR1 is SGHRS and CDR2 is YFSETQ. V dropped 0 bases and J dropped 7 bases, with 10 bases sitting between them. The CDR3 has 13 residues. The CDR3 DNA is TGCGCCAGCAGCTTGGGGACAGACCGTGAAGCTTTCTTT. This encodes CASSLGTDREAFF.

V usage is TRBV15 and J usage is TRBJ2-7, with D tentatively TRBD2 (5 bases). The CDR3 totals 15 residues. Trimming took 0 bases from V and 2 from J, leaving 11 bases between them. Germline CDR1 reads LNHNV; CDR2 reads YYDKDF (reference sequence). DNA for the CDR3: TGTGCCACCAGCAGAGAAATCACTAGACCCTACGAGCAGTACTTC. Amino acids: CATSREITRPYEQYF. The whole variable domain, filled in from reference TRBV15 and TRBJ2-7, reads DAMVIQNPRYQVTQFGKPVTLSCSQTLNHNVMYWYQQKSSQAPKLLFHYYDKDFNNEADTPDNFQSRRPNTSFCFLDIRSPGLGDTAMYLCATSREITRPYEQYFGPGTRLTVT.

The J gene is TRBJ2-3, the V gene TRBV28, with 9 bases lining up with TRBD2. V shed 9 bases, J shed 2 bases, and the junction held 9 bases outside the gene matches. There are 15 residues in the CDR3. Per the germline V gene, CDR1 is MDHEN and CDR2 is SYDVKM. In nucleotides, the CDR3 is TGTGCCAGTGGAGCGGGGGGCCAATACACAGATACGCAGTATTTT. Translating gives CASGAGGQYTDTQYF.

The chain recombines TRBV15 with TRBJ1-2; 9 bases map to TRBD1. The CDR3 loop spans 15 amino acids. Germline values: CDR1 LNHNV, CDR2 YYDKDF (reference sequence). The J segment lost 3 bases and the V segment lost 3 bases, leaving 5 bases of the junction unmatched. CDR3 nucleotides: TGTGCCACCAGCAGGCTGGGACAGGGTGACTATGGCTACACCTTC. It specifies CATSRLGQGDYGYTF.

V and J are TRBV11-2 and TRBJ1-2; tentative D call: TRBD1 (6 bases). In germline, CDR1 is SGHAT, CDR2 FQNNGV. This CDR3 spans 14 amino acids. V lost 4 bases and J lost 2, with 11 bases in between. CDR3 DNA sequence: TGTGCCAGCAGCTCGGGGGGGCGGAACTATGGCTACACCTTC. Protein sequence: CASSSGGRNYGYTF.